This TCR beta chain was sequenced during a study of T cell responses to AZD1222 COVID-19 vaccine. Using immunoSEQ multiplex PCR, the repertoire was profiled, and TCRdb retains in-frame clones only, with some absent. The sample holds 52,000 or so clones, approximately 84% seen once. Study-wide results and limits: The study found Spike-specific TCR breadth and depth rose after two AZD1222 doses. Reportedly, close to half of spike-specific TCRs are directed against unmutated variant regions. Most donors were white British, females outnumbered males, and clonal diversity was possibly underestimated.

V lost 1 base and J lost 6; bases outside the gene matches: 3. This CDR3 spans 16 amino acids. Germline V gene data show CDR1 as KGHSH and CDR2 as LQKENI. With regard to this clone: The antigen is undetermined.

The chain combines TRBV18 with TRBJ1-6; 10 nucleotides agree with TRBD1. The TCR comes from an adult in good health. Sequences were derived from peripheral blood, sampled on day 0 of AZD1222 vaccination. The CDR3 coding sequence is TGTGCCAGCTCACCACGGGACAGGGGTCGTAATTCACCCCTCCACTTT. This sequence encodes CASSPRDRGRNSPLHF.